This T cell receptor beta chain was profiled in a study of blood T cell repertoires in COVID-19. About the research overall: Donors in the United States, Italy and Spain gave samples during acute or convalescent COVID-19. In each case, the material was cDNA or gDNA derived from T cells, B-cell-depleted T cells, or PBMCs.

Original processing methods: By means of reference gene primer amplification, nucleated cell counts were estimated. Here immunoSEQ multiplex PCR was the method, and the copy in TCRdb shows in-frame clones only, minus some. For V, J and clone size, that table is used; D and trimming come from the DNA. This sample carries 120,000 to 150,000 clones, over 85% of them seen once, and the ten largest clones take around 1.5%. Germline CDR1 SGHVS, CDR2 FQNEAQ. V lost 5 bases, J lost 5 bases, and 8 bases stayed unmatched. The CDR3 loop spans 14 amino acids. Sequenced input: peripheral blood. This chain links TRBV7-8 with TRBJ2-5; 7 bases are a match to TRBD2. This TCR was sampled from a human donor in a cohort sampled during active COVID-19. The CDR3 spells CASSVGGSWETQYF. CDR3 bases: TGTGCCAGCAGCGTCGGGGGGTCCTGGGAGACCCAGTACTTC. The entire variable domain, with the rest obtained from reference TRBV7-8 and TRBJ2-5, is as follows: GAGVSQSPRYKVAKRGQDVALRCDPISGHVSLFWYQQALGQGPEFLTYFQNEAQLDKSGLPSDRFFAERPEGSVSTLKIQRTQQEDSAVYLCASSVGGSWETQYFGPGTRLLVL.